This T cell receptor beta chain comes out of a study of T cells in Graves' hyperthyroidism and ophthalmopathy. There were TCR beta CDR3 regions amplified from RNA transcripts. An initial round of RT-PCR targeting the TCR CDR3 relied on the HTBI primer set. TCRdb analysed the multiplex PCR reads with MiXCR anew, one entry per CDR3 protein. Among more than 300,000 distinct CDR3 sequences, around 18% were seen once, and the ten largest hold 35% to 45%. Germline trimming cut 7 bases from V and 1 base from J; bases unmatched to any gene: 6. This CDR3 is 14 amino acids long. There are many counts of this clonotype. Its antigen is not identified. Diagnoses were established using clinical symptoms, serum thyroxine and TRAb, thyroid ultrasound and orbital computed tomography. Study observations and caveats: Blood held most thyroid clonotypes expanded above 0.001 frequency.

This receptor was taken from a man aged 18 to 29 with Graves' ophthalmopathy. The chain employs TRBV12-3 or TRBV12-4 and TRBJ1-1; 7 bases align to TRBD1. Material: blood. CDR3 in DNA: TGTGCCAGCATCCAGGGACAGAGGAACACTGAAGCTTTCTTT. Its translation: CASIQGQRNTEAFF.